This passage covers 6 T cell receptor beta chains from one sample sequenced in a study of CD8 T cells in ankylosing spondylitis. Findings and limits, study-wide: Roughly 8 highly homologous variants made up a TCR beta motif, and this motif appeared characteristic of ankylosing spondylitis blood.

Their antigen targets remain unknown. TCRdb independently ran MiXCR on the 5' RACE reads; one entry per CDR3 protein. The sample yields fewer than 400,000 distinct CDR3 sequences, under 25% seen once. The sequencing input was blood, either unsorted or a sorted T cell fraction (not recorded which). These receptors came from a male donor with ankylosing spondylitis.

The rearrangement links TRBV6-2 or TRBV6-3 to TRBJ2-7; D unclear. This CDR3 spans 12 amino acids. V was pared by 7 bases and J by 4 bases, with 11 bases between. The germline gives CDR1 MNHEY, CDR2 SVGEGT. The CDR3 reads CASTEGVYEQYF. CDR3 bases: TGTGCCAGCACCGAAGGAGTTTACGAGCAGTACTTC.

This rearrangement joins TRBV5-6 to TRBJ2-1; 12 nucleotides match TRBD2. J was trimmed by 6 bases and V by 4 bases; bases with no gene match: 2. The germline gives CDR1 SGHDT, CDR2 YYEEEE. CDR3 length: 14 residues. The CDR3 nucleotides read TGTGCCAGCAGCGGGGGACTAGCGGGCAATGAGCAGTTCTTC. It translates to CASSGGLAGNEQFF.

The genes are TRBV29-1 and TRBJ1-1; no clear D. V dropped 4 bases and J dropped 1 base, with 7 bases sitting between them. The CDR3 length is 12 residues. Germline CDR1 is SQVTM and CDR2 is ANQGSEA. Here the CDR3 reads CSVGSANTEAFF. CDR3 in DNA: TGCAGCGTTGGATCAGCGAACACTGAAGCTTTCTTT.

The chain combines TRBV19 with TRBJ1-5, with D possibly TRBD1 on 6 matching bases. Trimming took off 3 bases at V and 7 bases at J, with 10 bases between the two ends. Germline V lookup: CDR1 LNHDA, CDR2 SQIVND (reference sequence). The CDR3 has 13 amino acids. CDR3 DNA: TGTGCCAGTAGTATTGGGGGCCGGCAGCCCCAGCATTTT. Its protein product is CASSIGGRQPQHF.

This clonotype was seen a few times. The chain is built from TRBV20-1 and TRBJ2-2, with a weak D call TRBD2 (7 bases). The CDR3 runs 16 residues. The germline V and J ends were trimmed by 5 bases and 5 bases, with 21 bases remaining between them. Germline loops: CDR1 DFQATT, CDR2 SNEGSKA (reference sequence). CDR3 region: CSAPRGGRDYTGELFF. CDR3 DNA sequence: TGCAGTGCTCCTAGGGGGGGGCGTGATTATACCGGGGAGCTGTTTTTT.

This clonotype was counted ten times or more. V is TRBV18 and J is TRBJ2-3; no definite D call. Trimming cost V 4 bases and J 2 bases, with 13 bases left between them. This CDR3 is 15 amino acids long. The germline V gene encodes CDR1 KGHSH and CDR2 LQKENI. As DNA, the CDR3 is TGTGCCAGCTCACAGCCTACCTCAAACACAGATACGCAGTATTTT. Amino acids: CASSQPTSNTDTQYF.